These 2 T cell receptor beta chains originate from one sample sequenced in a study of graft-versus-host responses after intestinal transplantation. Repertoires were generated with immunoSEQ multiplex PCR, while TCRdb's copy carries only in-frame clones and drops some. Altogether some 40,000 clones are present, more than 80% being singletons, with the ten largest covering approximately 4%. The sample in question was PBMCs, obtained almost 750 days after intestinal transplantation. These receptor sequences come from a human patient who received an intestinal transplant, so some T cells may come from the graft donor.

This chain links TRBV12-5 with TRBJ1-5; 8 bases agree with TRBD1. The CDR3 runs 15 residues. Germline CDR1 reads LGHNT; CDR2 reads FRNRAP. V dropped 6 bases and J dropped 4; count of bases not matched to a gene: 8. The CDR3 nucleotides are TGTGCTAGTGGACCGGGACAGGTCGGAAATCAGCCCCAGCATTTT. The encoded protein is CASGPGQVGNQPQHF.

This chain links TRBV7-3 with TRBJ2-1, with D perhaps assigned TRBD1 or TRBD2 (5 bases each). V lost 3 bases and J lost 4, with 16 bases in between. The CDR3 contains 16 residues. Germline V lookup: CDR1 SGHTA, CDR2 FQGTGA. The CDR3 sequence: CASSFPGPTDYNEQFF. Written as DNA, the CDR3 is TGTGCCAGCAGCTTCCCGGGGCCCACGGATTACAATGAGCAGTTCTTC.